Following are 4 T cell receptor beta chains from one sample sequenced in a study of T cells in Graves' hyperthyroidism and ophthalmopathy. It was RNA transcripts that yielded the amplified TCR beta CDR3 regions. HTBI primers were used for first-round RT-PCR of the TCR CDR3. TCRdb reprocessed the multiplex PCR reads via MiXCR and lists one record per CDR3 protein. The sample contains 700,000 to 950,000 distinct CDR3 sequences, approximately 36% of which appear only once. Sequencing used blood. The receptors were sampled from a woman aged 40 to 50 with Graves' hyperthyroidism.

The chain employs TRBV5-1 and TRBJ1-1; weak D call: TRBD1 (5 bases). Germline loops: CDR1 SGHRS, CDR2 YFSETQ. V dropped 7 bases and J dropped 1 base, with 20 bases sitting between them. The CDR3 has 16 residues. This CDR3 reads CASHSAPIQGNTEAFF. DNA of the CDR3: TGCGCCAGCCATTCCGCACCAATCCAGGGGAACACTGAAGCTTTCTTT.

This clonotype showed up many times. V gene TRBV19 combines with J gene TRBJ2-5; 10 bases are a match to TRBD1. CDR1 is LNHDA, CDR2 SQIVND, per germline (reference sequence). There are 15 residues in the CDR3. With 7 bases clipped from V and 5 bases from J, the junction kept 10 bases outside the gene matches. Here the CDR3 reads CASTPPGTGVETQYF. CDR3 sequence (DNA): TGTGCCAGTACCCCCCCCGGGACAGGGGTGGAGACCCAGTACTTC.

This clonotype was picked up many times. J is TRBJ1-4 and V is TRBV15, with no clear D. The CDR3 extends over 13 amino acids. V lost 0 bases, J lost 7 bases, and 6 bases lay in between. Germline CDR1 reads LNHNV; CDR2 reads YYDKDF (reference sequence). CDR3: CATSRDSGEKLFF. DNA of the CDR3: TGTGCCACCAGCAGAGATTCCGGTGAAAAACTGTTTTTT. Full variable domain (missing parts from reference TRBV15 and TRBJ1-4): DAMVIQNPRYQVTQFGKPVTLSCSQTLNHNVMYWYQQKSSQAPKLLFHYYDKDFNNEADTPDNFQSRRPNTSFCFLDIRSPGLGDTAMYLCATSRDSGEKLFFGSGTQLSVL.

V and J are TRBV7-3 and TRBJ1-2; D is ambiguous. Germline V gene lookup returns CDR1 SGHTA and CDR2 FQGTGA. V dropped 8 bases and J dropped 0 bases, with 7 bases sitting between them. The CDR3 totals 12 residues. CDR3 residues: CASQGPNYGYTF. CDR3 DNA sequence: TGTGCCAGCCAAGGCCCTAACTATGGCTACACCTTC.